This T cell receptor beta chain was captured in a study of blood T cell repertoires in COVID-19. Study details: Whether acute or convalescent, the COVID-19 samples came from the United States, Italy and Spain.

This clone was found a few times. Some clones are missing from TCRdb's copy, which holds only in-frame ones; the method was immunoSEQ multiplex PCR. The data hold 100,000 or so clones, with nearly 95% observed a single time. This TCR was sampled from a human donor with active COVID-19. The donor label of this sample is uncertain. The sequencing sample was made of peripheral blood.

The DNA for the CDR3 is TGTGCCAGCAGCCAAAGAAGCGGGGGGCTTCCCTTGCCCCAGTACTTC. Residues: CASSQRSGGLPLPQYF. This chain connects TRBV4-2 to TRBJ2-5, with 9 bases fitting TRBD2. The J segment lost 9 bases and the V segment lost 2 bases, leaving 13 bases of the junction unmatched. The CDR3 has 16 amino acids. Germline CDR1 reads LGHNA; CDR2 reads YNFKEQ.